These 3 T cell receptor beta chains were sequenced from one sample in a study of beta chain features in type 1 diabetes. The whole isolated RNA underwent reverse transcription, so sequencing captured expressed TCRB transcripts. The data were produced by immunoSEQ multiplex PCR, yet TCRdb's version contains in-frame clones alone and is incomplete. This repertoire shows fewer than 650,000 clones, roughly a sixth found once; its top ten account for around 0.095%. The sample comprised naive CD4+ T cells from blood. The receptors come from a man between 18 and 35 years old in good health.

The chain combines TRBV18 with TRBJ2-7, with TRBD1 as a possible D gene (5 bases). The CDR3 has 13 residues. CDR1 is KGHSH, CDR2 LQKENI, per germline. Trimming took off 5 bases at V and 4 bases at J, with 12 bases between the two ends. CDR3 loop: CASSRRGDYEQYF. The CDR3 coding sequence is TGTGCCAGCTCAAGAAGGGGCGATTACGAGCAGTACTTC.

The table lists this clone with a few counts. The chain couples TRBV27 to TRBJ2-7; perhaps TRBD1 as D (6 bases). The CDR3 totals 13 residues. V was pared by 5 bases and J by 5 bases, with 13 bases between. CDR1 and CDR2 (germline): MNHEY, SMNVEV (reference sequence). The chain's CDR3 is CASSPTQGNEQYF. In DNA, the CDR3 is TGTGCCAGCAGTCCGACACAGGGTAACGAGCAGTACTTC.

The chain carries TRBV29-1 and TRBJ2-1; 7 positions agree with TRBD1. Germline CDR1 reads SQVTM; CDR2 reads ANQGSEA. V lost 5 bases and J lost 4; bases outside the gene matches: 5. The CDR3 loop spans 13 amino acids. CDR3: CSVRDRVYNEQFF. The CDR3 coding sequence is TGCAGCGTTCGCGACAGGGTTTACAATGAGCAGTTCTTC.